This entry describes one TCR beta chain. Germline loops: CDR1 SQVTM, CDR2 ANQGSEA. Unmatched junction bases numbered 4, after V lost 8 bases and J lost 6 bases. The CDR3 covers 11 residues. Generated by immunoSEQ multiplex PCR, the TCRdb table keeps only in-frame clones and is missing some. This sample has 190,000 or so clones; 80% to 90% occur once, and the top ten carry 2.5% to 3%. These data are taken from a study of blood T cell repertoires in COVID-19. About the study: There were acute and convalescent COVID-19 samples, and they came from the United States, Italy and Spain. PBMCs, B-cell-depleted T cells, or T cells provided the cDNA or gDNA that made up the material.

This chain joins TRBV29-1 and TRBJ2-3; 8 bases line up with TRBD1. Sequencing used peripheral blood. The clonotype originates from a man aged 45 to 65 with active or convalescent COVID-19. CDR3 in amino acids: CSFHRGDTQYF. CDR3 DNA: TGCAGCTTCCACAGGGGGGATACGCAGTATTTT.